The sequence of this T cell receptor (beta chain) was determined in a study of neoadjuvant anti-PD-1 for oral cavity cancer. Regarding the study as a whole: Treg/Th17 ratio rose with pretreatment blood and fell with post-treatment tumor TCRbeta clonality.

Comments on this clone: Its target is unknown.

Clones were read by immunoSEQ multiplex PCR, and TCRdb kept only the in-frame ones, dropping some. Of 65,000 to 95,000 clones listed, roughly four fifths were seen once; the top ten hold 3% to 3.5%. In germline, CDR1 is MGHDK, CDR2 SYGVNS. The ends were cut back, 4 bases at V and 8 bases at J, with 9 bases in the middle. The CDR3 contains 12 residues. The V gene is TRBV25-1, the J gene TRBJ2-1; D is unclear. Specimen: PBMCs, collected before nivolumab (anti-PD-1) treatment. The TCR sequence derives from a person aged 35 to 85 with oral cavity squamous cell carcinoma. CDR3 in amino acids: CASSVGGYEQFF. The DNA of the CDR3 is TGTGCCAGCAGTGTCGGTGGTTATGAGCAGTTCTTC.